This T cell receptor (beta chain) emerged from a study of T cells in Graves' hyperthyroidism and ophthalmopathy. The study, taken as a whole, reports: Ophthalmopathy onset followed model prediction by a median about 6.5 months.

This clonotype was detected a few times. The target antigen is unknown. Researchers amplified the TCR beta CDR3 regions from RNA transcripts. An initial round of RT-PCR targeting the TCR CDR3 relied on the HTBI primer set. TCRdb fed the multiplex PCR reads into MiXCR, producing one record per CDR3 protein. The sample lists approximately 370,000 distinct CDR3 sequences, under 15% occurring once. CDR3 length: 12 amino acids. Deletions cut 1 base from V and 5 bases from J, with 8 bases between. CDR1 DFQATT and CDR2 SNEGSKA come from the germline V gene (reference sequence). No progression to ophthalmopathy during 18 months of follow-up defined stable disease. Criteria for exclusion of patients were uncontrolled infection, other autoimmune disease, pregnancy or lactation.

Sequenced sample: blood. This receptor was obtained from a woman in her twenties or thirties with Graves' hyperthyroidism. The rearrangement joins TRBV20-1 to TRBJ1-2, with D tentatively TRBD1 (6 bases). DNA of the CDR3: TGCAGTGCTAGAGCAGGGGAGTATGGCTACACCTTC. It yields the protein CSARAGEYGYTF.